This TCR beta chain was profiled in a study of long-term antiretroviral therapy in people with HIV. Study findings and constraints: Control repertoires displayed wider CDR3 length ranges than the HIV repertoires.

Looked up from germline, CDR1 is SGHNT and CDR2 is YYREEE (reference sequence). J lost 10 bases, V lost 5 bases, and 9 bases had no gene match. The length of the CDR3 is 16 residues. Survey-level resolution applied to immunoSEQ assay v3.0. Measured with immunoSEQ multiplex PCR; TCRdb has only the in-frame clones, and not every one. The table records some 31,000 clones, 95% of them present only once. Every single participant having HIV got treatment inside the United States. This clone was observed a handful of times. The target antigen is unknown. Specimen: unsorted PBMCs, collected 5.3 years after starting antiretroviral therapy. The chain combines TRBV5-4 with TRBJ2-1, with 16 bases identical to TRBD2. This clonotype was sampled from a man aged 25 to 40 with HIV. CDR3 coding DNA: TGTGCCAGCAGACCGGGGACTAGCGGGAGGGCCGAGGAGCAGTTCTTC. It translates to CASRPGTSGRAEEQFF.